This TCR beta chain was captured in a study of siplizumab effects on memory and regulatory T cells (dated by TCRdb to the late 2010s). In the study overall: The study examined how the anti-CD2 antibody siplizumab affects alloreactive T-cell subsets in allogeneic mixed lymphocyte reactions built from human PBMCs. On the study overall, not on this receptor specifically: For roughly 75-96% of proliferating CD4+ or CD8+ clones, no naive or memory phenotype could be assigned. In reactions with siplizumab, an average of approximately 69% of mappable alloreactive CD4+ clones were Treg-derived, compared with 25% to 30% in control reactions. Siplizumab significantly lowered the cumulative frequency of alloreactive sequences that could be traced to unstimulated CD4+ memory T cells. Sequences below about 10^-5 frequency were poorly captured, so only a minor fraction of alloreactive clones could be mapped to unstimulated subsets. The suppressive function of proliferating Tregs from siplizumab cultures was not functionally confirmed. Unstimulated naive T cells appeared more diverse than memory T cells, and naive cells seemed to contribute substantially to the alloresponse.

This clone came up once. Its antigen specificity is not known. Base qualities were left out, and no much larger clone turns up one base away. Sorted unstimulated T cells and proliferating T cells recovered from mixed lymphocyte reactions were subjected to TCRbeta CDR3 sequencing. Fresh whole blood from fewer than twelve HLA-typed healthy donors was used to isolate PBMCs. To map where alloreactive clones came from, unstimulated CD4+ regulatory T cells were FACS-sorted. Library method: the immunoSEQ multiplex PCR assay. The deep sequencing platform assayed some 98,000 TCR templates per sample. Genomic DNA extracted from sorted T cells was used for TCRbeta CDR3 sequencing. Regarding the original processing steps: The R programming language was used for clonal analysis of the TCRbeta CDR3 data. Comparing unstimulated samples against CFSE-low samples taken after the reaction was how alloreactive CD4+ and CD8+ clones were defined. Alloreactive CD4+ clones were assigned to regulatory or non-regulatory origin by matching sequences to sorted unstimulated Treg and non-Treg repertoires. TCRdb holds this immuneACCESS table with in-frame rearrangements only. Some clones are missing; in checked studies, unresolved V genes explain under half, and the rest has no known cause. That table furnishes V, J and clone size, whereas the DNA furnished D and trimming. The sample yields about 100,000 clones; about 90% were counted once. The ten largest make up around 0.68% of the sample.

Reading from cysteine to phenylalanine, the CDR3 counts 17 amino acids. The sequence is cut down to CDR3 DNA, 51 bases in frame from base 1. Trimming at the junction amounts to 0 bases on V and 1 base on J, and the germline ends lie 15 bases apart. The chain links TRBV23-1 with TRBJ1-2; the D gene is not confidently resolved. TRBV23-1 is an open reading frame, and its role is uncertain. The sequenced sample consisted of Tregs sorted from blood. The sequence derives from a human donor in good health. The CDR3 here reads CASSQSLRQKNNYGYTF. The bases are TGCGCCAGCAGTCAATCCCTCCGCCAGAAGAATAACTATGGCTACACCTTC.